This TCR beta chain was sequenced in a study of cytomegalovirus exposure and HLA in healthy donors. Primers: 60 Vbeta forward and 13 Jbeta reverse. Sequencing used immunoSEQ multiplex PCR; TCRdb keeps in-frame clones, though not all of them. The sample carries 130,000 or so clones, around 77% recorded once. The CDR3 runs 15 residues. Trimming left V 0 bases short and J 7 bases short, with 14 bases between. Germline V lookup: CDR1 SGHDT, CDR2 YYEEEE. The sequencing input was PBMCs. The sequence came from a man between 18 and 29 years old in good health and CMV-seropositive. J is TRBJ2-1 and V is TRBV5-6; a possible D gene is TRBD2 (6 bases). In DNA form, the CDR3 reads TGTGCCAGCAGCTTGGGGTTCGTGGCGGGAAATGAGCAGTTCTTC. Translated: CASSLGFVAGNEQFF. Full variable domain (outside the CDR3, taken from reference TRBV5-6 and TRBJ2-1): DAGVTQSPTHLIKTRGQQVTLRCSPKSGHDTVSWYQQALGQGPQFIFQYYEEEERQRGNFPDRFSGHQFPNYSSELNVNALLLGDSALYLCASSLGFVAGNEQFFGPGTRLTVL.